A single sample gave rise to the 20 T cell receptor beta chains below, sequenced in a study of OX40 agonist ivuxolimab in advanced cancers. The method was immunoSEQ multiplex PCR; TCRdb's version includes in-frame clones alone and lacks a portion of them. The table has roughly 80,000 clones, 85% seen once. Material: CD4+ or CD8+ T cells sorted from blood, obtained in a trial of the OX40 agonist ivuxolimab. All receptors come from an adult with an advanced solid tumor such as melanoma, head and neck, liver or kidney cancer.

This clone was recorded once. The V gene is TRBV5-6, the J gene TRBJ2-5; D gene uncertain. CDR1 is SGHDT, CDR2 YYEEEE, per germline. The CDR3 consists of 14 residues. Between the trimmed V and J ends, which lost 0 bases and 4 bases, there was a span of 10 bases. The CDR3 sequence: CASSLGVGIETQYF. For the CDR3, the DNA is TGTGCCAGCAGCTTGGGAGTTGGTATAGAGACCCAGTACTTC.

V usage is TRBV28 and J usage is TRBJ2-7, with unresolved D. Trimming removed 9 bases from V and 2 bases from J, with 11 bases in between. Germline V gene sequence: CDR1 MDHEN, CDR2 SYDVKM. This CDR3 region has 12 residues. CDR3 sequence: CASTGTAYEQYF. In DNA form, the CDR3 reads TGTGCCAGTACCGGCACAGCCTACGAGCAGTACTTC.

V is TRBV28 and J is TRBJ2-3, with 11 bases matching TRBD2. CDR3 length: 14 residues. The junction had 4 bases not matched to a gene; V was cut back by 8 bases and J by 3 bases. Germline-derived CDR1 and CDR2 are MDHEN and SYDVKM. CDR3 sequence: CASAIAGGTDTQYF. DNA for the CDR3: TGTGCCAGCGCCATAGCGGGGGGGACAGATACGCAGTATTTT. The variable domain in full, completed from reference TRBV28 and TRBJ2-3, reads DVKVTQSSRYLVKRTGEKVFLECVQDMDHENMFWYRQDPGLGLRLIYFSYDVKMKEKGDIPEGYSVSREKKERFSLILESASTNQTSMYLCASAIAGGTDTQYFGPGTRLTVL.

CDR3 in DNA: TGCAGTGCCCTTAGGGACGAGCAGTACTTC. Protein sequence: CSALRDEQYF. V gene TRBV20-1 combines with J gene TRBJ2-7; unclear D gene. The CDR3 consists of 10 residues. Germline assignment: CDR1 DFQATT and CDR2 SNEGSKA (reference sequence). Trimming stripped 6 bases from V and 5 bases from J, with 8 bases between.

The rearrangement uses TRBV2 and TRBJ1-1, with D unresolved. V was cut by 6 bases and J by 1 base, with 15 bases left in between. The germline V gene has CDR1 SNHLY and CDR2 FYNNEI. This CDR3 has 15 residues. CDR3 residues: CASRLVGRENTEAFF. CDR3 DNA: TGTGCCAGCAGGTTAGTCGGGCGGGAGAACACTGAAGCTTTCTTT.

The chain is built from TRBV2 and TRBJ1-1; unclear D gene. V was cut by 7 bases and J by 4 bases, with 19 bases left in between. This CDR3 has 15 amino acids. Germline V gives CDR1 SNHLY, CDR2 FYNNEI. The CDR3 region is CASKGLAAASTEAFF. In DNA, the CDR3 is TGTGCCAGCAAAGGGCTGGCGGCGGCATCCACTGAAGCTTTCTTT.

This rearrangement joins TRBV18 to TRBJ2-1, with D possibly matching TRBD1 (5 bases). Trimming removed 1 base from V and 6 bases from J, with 7 bases in between. The germline V gene has CDR1 KGHSH and CDR2 LQKENI. The CDR3 contains 13 residues. The CDR3: CASSPQGSNEQFF. The CDR3, as DNA: TGTGCCAGCTCACCACAGGGGTCCAATGAGCAGTTCTTC.

The chain uses TRBV5-4 and TRBJ1-1; unclear D gene. The CDR3 totals 14 residues. V lost 1 base, J lost 4 bases, and 11 bases lay in between. From germline, CDR1 is SGHNT and CDR2 YYREEE (reference sequence). CDR3 nucleotides: TGTGCCAGCAGCTTGCGGTTAGGCGTCACTGAAGCTTTCTTT. Translation: CASSLRLGVTEAFF.

This chain joins TRBV2 and TRBJ2-1; D is ambiguous. V lost 7 bases, J lost 6 bases, and 13 bases lay in between. Germline V CDR1 and CDR2: SNHLY, FYNNEI. The CDR3 runs to 13 residues. The CDR3 reads CASTGGAANEQFF. CDR3 DNA sequence: TGTGCCAGCACCGGTGGTGCGGCCAATGAGCAGTTCTTC.

The chain is built from TRBV28 and TRBJ1-5, with D possibly matching TRBD1 (5 bases). This CDR3 spans 15 amino acids. Trimming took off 4 bases at V and 2 bases at J, with 12 bases between the two ends. Germline V gene data show CDR1 as MDHEN and CDR2 as SYDVKM. The CDR3 protein is CASSYPGGGNQPQHF. CDR3 bases: TGTGCCAGCAGTTACCCTGGGGGGGGCAATCAGCCCCAGCATTTT. Together with reference TRBV28 and TRBJ1-5, the CDR3 gives the full variable domain: DVKVTQSSRYLVKRTGEKVFLECVQDMDHENMFWYRQDPGLGLRLIYFSYDVKMKEKGDIPEGYSVSREKKERFSLILESASTNQTSMYLCASSYPGGGNQPQHFGDGTRLSIL.

The chain links TRBV6-1 to TRBJ2-5; a possible D gene is TRBD1 (5 bases). Germline CDR1 and CDR2: MNHNS and SASEGT. The CDR3 contains 15 residues. V was pared by 6 bases and J by 4 bases, with 18 bases between. The CDR3 region has the DNA TGTGCCAGCAGGGGGCGATTCGGAACTGGAGAGACCCAGTACTTC. Translated, it gives CASRGRFGTGETQYF.

In this sample, this clone turned up a few times. This chain uses TRBV6-1 with TRBJ1-5; TRBD1 matches at 10 bases. Germline-derived CDR1 and CDR2 are MNHNS and SASEGT. CDR3 length: 15 residues. J was trimmed by 9 bases and V by 6 bases; bases with no gene match: 11. The CDR3 loop reads CASRPGQGDPGPQHF. CDR3 sequence (DNA): TGTGCCAGCAGACCTGGACAGGGGGACCCGGGGCCCCAGCATTTT.

V usage is TRBV30 and J usage is TRBJ2-1; a weak D match, TRBD1 (5 bases). Per germline, CDR1 GTSNPN and CDR2 SVGIG (reference sequence). The germline V and J ends were trimmed by 3 bases and 6 bases, with 18 bases remaining between them. This CDR3 is 15 amino acids long. CDR3 residues: CAWRSGTGKGNEQFF. The CDR3 bases are TGTGCCTGGAGATCTGGAACAGGAAAAGGCAATGAGCAGTTCTTC. Variable domain in full (rest from reference TRBV30 and TRBJ2-1): SQTIHQWPATLVQPVGSPLSLECTVEGTSNPNLYWYRQAAGRGLQLLFYSVGIGQISSEVPQNLSASRPQDRQFILSSKKLLLSDSGFYLCAWRSGTGKGNEQFFGPGTRLTVL.

V usage is TRBV7-2 and J usage is TRBJ1-2; D is perhaps TRBD1 (6 bases). Germline CDR1 SGHTA, CDR2 FQGNSA. The germline V and J ends were trimmed by 0 bases and 5 bases, with 13 bases remaining between them. The CDR3 contains 15 residues. The CDR3 sequence: CASSLAGTTIYGYTF. CDR3 sequence (DNA): TGTGCCAGCAGCTTAGCGGGGACAACAATTTATGGCTACACCTTC.

The genes are TRBV2 and TRBJ2-2; D might be TRBD1 or TRBD2, each matching 5 bases. This CDR3 is built from 14 residues. Trimming pared 6 bases from V and 1 base from J, leaving 9 bases between. Germline V CDR1 and CDR2: SNHLY, FYNNEI. The CDR3 spells CASRGTGNTGELFF. The CDR3 DNA follows: TGTGCCAGCAGGGGGACGGGGAACACCGGGGAGCTGTTTTTT.

The chain combines TRBV18 with TRBJ1-1; TRBD1 agrees at 10 bases. This CDR3 spans 15 amino acids. Germline CDR1 KGHSH, CDR2 LQKENI. The ends lost 3 bases at V and 5 bases at J; junction bases unmatched: 6. The CDR3 reads CASSPRTGGETEAFF. CDR3 nucleotide sequence: TGTGCCAGCTCACCCCGGACAGGGGGAGAGACTGAAGCTTTCTTT.

J is TRBJ2-2 and V is TRBV11-2; D perhaps matches TRBD2 (5 bases). Trimming took off 3 bases at V and 3 bases at J, with 8 bases between the two ends. This CDR3 is 14 amino acids long. Germline assignment: CDR1 SGHAT and CDR2 FQNNGV. CDR3 bases: TGTGCCAGCAGCTTTCAAGCGGACACCGGGGAGCTGTTTTTT. Translated: CASSFQADTGELFF.

The chain recombines TRBV7-9 with TRBJ2-1; 11 bases are a match to TRBD2. The CDR3 has 17 residues. V gave up 2 bases and J gave up 6 bases; unmatched junction bases: 9. Germline CDR1 is SEHNR and CDR2 is FQNEAQ (reference sequence). CDR3 sequence: CASSLTSSGRAPNEQFF. The CDR3 nucleotides read TGTGCCAGCAGCTTAACAAGTAGCGGGAGGGCCCCCAATGAGCAGTTCTTC.

The V call is TRBV2, the J call TRBJ1-1, with D possibly TRBD1 on 5 matching bases. The CDR3 loop spans 13 amino acids. V was trimmed by 6 bases and J by 5 bases, leaving 13 bases between them. Germline assignment: CDR1 SNHLY and CDR2 FYNNEI. The CDR3 protein is CASSSNGGTEAFF. The DNA of the CDR3 is TGTGCCAGCAGCTCGAACGGGGGGACTGAAGCTTTCTTT.

This clone was counted a single time. An end of the junction differs from the germline gene, which may be a read error. The chain combines TRBV6-1 with TRBJ1-1; D call uncertain. Germline V gene data show CDR1 as MNHNS and CDR2 as SASEGT. The CDR3 is 14 residues long. The DNA of the CDR3 is TGTGCCAGCACTGAACGGAAGGGCTACACTGAAGCTTTCTTT. Translated: CASTERKGYTEAFF.